The 9 T cell receptor beta chains below were found in one sample sequenced in a study of OX40 agonist ivuxolimab in advanced cancers. Profiling relied on immunoSEQ multiplex PCR, and the TCRdb table lists in-frame clones only, not all of them. The table has tens of thousands of clones, 70% to 85% seen once. The sequenced sample was CD4+ or CD8+ T cells sorted from blood, obtained in a trial of the OX40 agonist ivuxolimab. The receptor set was obtained from an adult with an advanced solid tumor such as melanoma, head and neck, liver or kidney cancer.

The chain has TRBV5-4 and TRBJ2-7; TRBD1 matches 10 bases. The CDR3 loop spans 14 amino acids. Unmatched junction bases numbered 5, after V lost 5 bases and J lost 3 bases. CDR1 is SGHNT, CDR2 YYREEE, per germline (reference sequence). In DNA form, the CDR3 reads TGTGCCAGCAGTGTGTGGGACAGGGGCTACGAGCAGTACTTC. Translated: CASSVWDRGYEQYF.

V is TRBV13 and J is TRBJ2-7; D unclear. The germline V gene encodes CDR1 PRHDT and CDR2 FYEKMQ (reference sequence). The CDR3 length is 16 residues. V lost 0 bases and J lost 5, with 17 bases in between. For the CDR3, the DNA is TGTGCCAGCAGCTTAGGCCGAAACAGCTTTGGGAACGAGCAGTACTTC. Translating it yields CASSLGRNSFGNEQYF.

The J gene is TRBJ1-4, the V gene TRBV29-1, with a weak D call TRBD1 (5 bases). This CDR3 is 14 amino acids long. Between the trimmed V and J ends, which lost 5 bases and 8 bases, there was a span of 18 bases. In germline, CDR1 is SQVTM, CDR2 ANQGSEA. DNA of the CDR3: TGCAGCGTTACTACGGGACCTGAGAGGGAAAAACTGTTTTTT. Amino acid sequence: CSVTTGPEREKLFF.

V gene TRBV11-2 combines with J gene TRBJ2-7, with D possibly being TRBD1 (7 bases). From germline, CDR1 is SGHAT and CDR2 FQNNGV. This CDR3 contains 14 residues. V lost 5 bases and J lost 4, with 15 bases in between. CDR3 residues: CASSPGGGWYEQYF. In nucleotides, the CDR3 is TGTGCCAGCAGCCCAGGAGGGGGCTGGTACGAGCAGTACTTC.

The chain combines TRBV19 with TRBJ2-7; unclear D gene. CDR3 length: 14 residues. V gave up 1 base and J gave up 6 bases, with 13 bases separating them. Germline lookup yields CDR1 LNHDA and CDR2 SQIVND (reference sequence). CDR3 in amino acids: CASSIALATLEQYF. The DNA of the CDR3 is TGTGCCAGTAGTATAGCACTTGCCACGCTCGAGCAGTACTTC.

This clone has only one observation. This sequence joins TRBV9 and TRBJ2-7; D is unresolved. Germline-derived CDR1 and CDR2 are SGDLS and YYNGEE. V gave up 0 bases and J gave up 4 bases, with 11 bases separating them. This CDR3 is 14 amino acids long. CDR3 sequence reads: CASSVAGTEYEQYF. The DNA of the CDR3 is TGTGCCAGCAGCGTAGCTGGAACCGAGTACGAGCAGTACTTC.

V is TRBV27 and J is TRBJ1-5; a weak D match, TRBD1 (5 bases). From germline, CDR1 is MNHEY and CDR2 SMNVEV (reference sequence). The CDR3 length is 13 residues. The V end was cut by 3 bases, the J end by 5 bases, with 8 bases between. CDR3 sequence: CASSFVGDQPQHF. The CDR3 DNA follows: TGTGCCAGCAGTTTTGTAGGGGATCAGCCCCAGCATTTT.

In this sample, this clone turned up once. V gene TRBV19 combines with J gene TRBJ1-1; perhaps TRBD1 as D (5 bases). CDR1 and CDR2 from the germline V gene are LNHDA and SQIVND (reference sequence). This CDR3 has 14 amino acids. Trimming left V 9 bases short and J 2 bases short, with 16 bases between. The CDR3 DNA follows: TGTGCCAGCCGGAGGGGCGAATCAAACACTGAAGCTTTCTTT. As protein: CASRRGESNTEAFF.

V gene TRBV27 combines with J gene TRBJ2-1, with D hard to call. This CDR3 spans 13 amino acids. Germline assignment: CDR1 MNHEY and CDR2 SMNVEV (reference sequence). V lost 6 bases and J lost 8, with 14 bases in between. The chain's CDR3 is CASSLNLVDEQFF. CDR3 nucleotide sequence: TGTGCCAGCAGCCTCAACCTGGTCGATGAGCAGTTCTTC.